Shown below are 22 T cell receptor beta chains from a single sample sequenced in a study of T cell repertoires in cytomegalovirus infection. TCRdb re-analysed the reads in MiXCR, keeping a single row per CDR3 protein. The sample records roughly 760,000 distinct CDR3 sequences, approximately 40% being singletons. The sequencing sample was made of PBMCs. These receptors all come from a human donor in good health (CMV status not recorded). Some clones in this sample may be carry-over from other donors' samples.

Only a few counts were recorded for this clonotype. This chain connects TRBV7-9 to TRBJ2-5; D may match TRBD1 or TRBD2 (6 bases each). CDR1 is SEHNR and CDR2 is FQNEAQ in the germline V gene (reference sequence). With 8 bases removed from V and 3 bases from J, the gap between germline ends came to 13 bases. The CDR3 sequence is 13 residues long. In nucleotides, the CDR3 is TGTGCCAGCGGGGGGACAAGGGAAGAGACCCAGTACTTC. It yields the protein CASGGTREETQYF.

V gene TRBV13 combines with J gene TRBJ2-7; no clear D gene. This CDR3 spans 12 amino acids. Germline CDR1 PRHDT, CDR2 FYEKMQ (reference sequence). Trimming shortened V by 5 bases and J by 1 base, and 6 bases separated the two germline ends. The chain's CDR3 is CASSRMSYEQYF. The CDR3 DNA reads TGTGCCAGCAGCCGGATGTCCTACGAGCAGTACTTC.

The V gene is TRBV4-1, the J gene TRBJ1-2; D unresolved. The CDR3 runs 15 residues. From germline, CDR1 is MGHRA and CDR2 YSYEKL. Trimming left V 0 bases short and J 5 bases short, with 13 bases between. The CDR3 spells CASSQDESLIYGYTF. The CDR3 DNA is TGCGCCAGCAGCCAAGATGAGTCTCTGATTTATGGCTACACCTTC.

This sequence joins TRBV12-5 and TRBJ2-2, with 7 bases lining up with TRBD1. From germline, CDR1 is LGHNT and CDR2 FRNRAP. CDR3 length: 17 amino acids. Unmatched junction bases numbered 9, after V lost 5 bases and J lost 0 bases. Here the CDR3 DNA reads TGTGCTAGTGGTCGACAGGGAATAGGGTCGAACACCGGGGAGCTGTTTTTT. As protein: CASGRQGIGSNTGELFF.

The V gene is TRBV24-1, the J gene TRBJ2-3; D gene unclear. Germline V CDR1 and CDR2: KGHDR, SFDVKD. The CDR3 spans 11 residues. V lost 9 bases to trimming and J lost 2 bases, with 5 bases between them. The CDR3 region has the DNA TGTGCCACCGGGCTCACAGATACGCAGTATTTT. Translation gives CATGLTDTQYF.

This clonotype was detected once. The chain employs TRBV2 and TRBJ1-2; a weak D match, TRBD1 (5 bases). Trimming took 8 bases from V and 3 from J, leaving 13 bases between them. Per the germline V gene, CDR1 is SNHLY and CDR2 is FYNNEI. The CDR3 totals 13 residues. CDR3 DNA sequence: TGTGCCAGCCCGGAGGGGCGCGACTATGGCTACACCTTC. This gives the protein CASPEGRDYGYTF. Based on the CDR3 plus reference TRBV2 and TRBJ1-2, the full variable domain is EPEVTQTPSHQVTQMGQEVILRCVPISNHLYFYWYRQILGQKVEFLVSFYNNEISEKSEIFDDQFSVERPDGSNFTLKIRSTKLEDSAMYFCASPEGRDYGYTFGSGTRLTVV.

The CDR3 is CSVVVQASGQETQYF. In nucleotides, the CDR3 is TGCAGCGTTGTAGTACAGGCTAGCGGACAAGAGACCCAGTACTTC. The chain couples TRBV29-1 to TRBJ2-5; 7 positions agree with TRBD2. Unmatched junction bases numbered 10, after V lost 4 bases and J lost 2 bases. This CDR3 is 15 amino acids long. Germline lookup yields CDR1 SQVTM and CDR2 ANQGSEA.

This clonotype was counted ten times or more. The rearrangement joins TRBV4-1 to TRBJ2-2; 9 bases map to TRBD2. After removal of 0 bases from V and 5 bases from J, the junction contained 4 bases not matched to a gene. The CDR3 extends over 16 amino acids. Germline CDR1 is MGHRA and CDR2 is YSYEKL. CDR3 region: CASSQDRGGGTGELFF. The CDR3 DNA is TGCGCCAGCAGCCAAGATCGCGGGGGGGGTACCGGGGAGCTGTTTTTT.

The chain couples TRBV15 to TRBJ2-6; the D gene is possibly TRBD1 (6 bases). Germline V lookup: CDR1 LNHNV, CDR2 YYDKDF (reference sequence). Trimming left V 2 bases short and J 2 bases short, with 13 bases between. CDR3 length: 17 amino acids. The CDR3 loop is CATSRPRGGTGANVLTF. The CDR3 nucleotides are TGTGCCACCAGCAGACCCCGAGGGGGAACTGGGGCCAACGTCCTGACTTTC.

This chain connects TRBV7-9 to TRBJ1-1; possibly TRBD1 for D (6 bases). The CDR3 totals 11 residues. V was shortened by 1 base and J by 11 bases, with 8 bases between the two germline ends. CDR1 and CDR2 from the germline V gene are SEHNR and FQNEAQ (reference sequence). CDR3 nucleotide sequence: TGTGCCAGCAGCTTAGAGGGGGATGCTTTCTTT. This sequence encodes CASSLEGDAFF.

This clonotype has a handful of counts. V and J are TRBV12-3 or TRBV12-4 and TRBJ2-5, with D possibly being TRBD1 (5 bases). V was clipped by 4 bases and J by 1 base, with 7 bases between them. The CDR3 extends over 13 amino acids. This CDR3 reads CASSWGRQETQYF. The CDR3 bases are TGTGCCAGCAGTTGGGGCCGCCAAGAGACCCAGTACTTC.

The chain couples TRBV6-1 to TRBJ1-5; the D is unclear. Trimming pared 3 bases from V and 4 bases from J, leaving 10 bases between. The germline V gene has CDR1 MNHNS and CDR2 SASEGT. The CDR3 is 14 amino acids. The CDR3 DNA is TGTGCCAGCAGTGAGTGGCAGAGAAATCAGCCCCAGCATTTT. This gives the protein CASSEWQRNQPQHF.

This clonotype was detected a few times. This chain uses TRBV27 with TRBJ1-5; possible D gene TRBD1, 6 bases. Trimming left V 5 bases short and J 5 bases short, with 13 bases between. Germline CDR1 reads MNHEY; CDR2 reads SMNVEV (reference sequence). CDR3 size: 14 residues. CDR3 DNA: TGTGCCAGCAGTATACAGGGTTGGGATCAGCCCCAGCATTTT. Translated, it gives CASSIQGWDQPQHF.

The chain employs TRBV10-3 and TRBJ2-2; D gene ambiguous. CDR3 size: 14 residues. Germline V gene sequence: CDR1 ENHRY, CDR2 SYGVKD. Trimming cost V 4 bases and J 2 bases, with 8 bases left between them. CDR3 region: CAISVELNTGELFF. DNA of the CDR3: TGTGCCATCAGTGTCGAACTAAACACCGGGGAGCTGTTTTTT.

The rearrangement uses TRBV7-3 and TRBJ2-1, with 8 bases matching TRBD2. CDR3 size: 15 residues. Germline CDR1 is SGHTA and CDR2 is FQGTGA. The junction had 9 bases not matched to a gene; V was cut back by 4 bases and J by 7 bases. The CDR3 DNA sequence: TGTGCCAGCAGCTATGCCGGCGCGGGGGGTAATGAGCAGTTCTTC. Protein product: CASSYAGAGGNEQFF.

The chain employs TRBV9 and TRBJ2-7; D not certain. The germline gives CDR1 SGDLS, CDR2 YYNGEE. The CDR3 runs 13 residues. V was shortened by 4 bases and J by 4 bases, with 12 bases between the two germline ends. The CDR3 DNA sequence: TGTGCCAGCAGCCCCTACGAAGGTTACGAGCAGTACTTC. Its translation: CASSPYEGYEQYF.

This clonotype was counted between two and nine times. The CDR3: CSAREPGRTDTQYF. DNA for the CDR3: TGCAGTGCTAGAGAACCGGGGCGCACAGATACGCAGTATTTT. The gene calls are TRBV20-1 and TRBJ2-3, with D perhaps given as TRBD1 or TRBD2 (5 bases each). CDR3 length: 14 amino acids. The germline CDR1 and CDR2 sequences are DFQATT and SNEGSKA (reference sequence). The germline V and J ends were trimmed by 0 bases and 1 base, with 8 bases remaining between them.

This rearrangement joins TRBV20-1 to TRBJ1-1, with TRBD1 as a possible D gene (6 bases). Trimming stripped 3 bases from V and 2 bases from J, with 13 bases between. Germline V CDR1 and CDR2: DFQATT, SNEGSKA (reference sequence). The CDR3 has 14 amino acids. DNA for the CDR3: TGCAGTGCTAGCTCTCGGGGGCAAAACACTGAAGCTTTCTTT. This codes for CSASSRGQNTEAFF.

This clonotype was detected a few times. The CDR3 DNA reads TGCAGTGCTAGAGCTCAGACAGGGGGCATGTCTCAGCCCCAGCATTTT. Amino acid sequence: CSARAQTGGMSQPQHF. The chain uses TRBV20-1 and TRBJ1-5; 10 bases match TRBD1. CDR3 size: 16 residues. V dropped 1 base and J dropped 6; count of bases not matched to a gene: 9. Germline CDR1 and CDR2: DFQATT and SNEGSKA (reference sequence).

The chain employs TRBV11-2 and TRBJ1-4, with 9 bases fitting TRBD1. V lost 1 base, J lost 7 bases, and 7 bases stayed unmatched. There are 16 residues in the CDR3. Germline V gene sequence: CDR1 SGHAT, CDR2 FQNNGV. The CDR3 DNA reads TGTGCCAGCAGCTTAGCCACAGGGGGCGCGGGTGAAAAACTGTTTTTT. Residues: CASSLATGGAGEKLFF.

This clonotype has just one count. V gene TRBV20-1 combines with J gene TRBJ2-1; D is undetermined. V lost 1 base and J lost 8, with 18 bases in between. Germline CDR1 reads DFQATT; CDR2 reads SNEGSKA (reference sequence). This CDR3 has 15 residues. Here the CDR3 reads CSARGSSIEWDEQFF. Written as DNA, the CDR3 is TGCAGTGCTAGAGGTTCTTCGATAGAGTGGGATGAGCAGTTCTTC.

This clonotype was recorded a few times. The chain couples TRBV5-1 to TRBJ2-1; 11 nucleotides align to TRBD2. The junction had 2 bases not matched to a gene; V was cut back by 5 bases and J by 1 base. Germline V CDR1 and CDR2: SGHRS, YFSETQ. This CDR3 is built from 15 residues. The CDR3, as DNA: TGCGCCAGCAGTAGCGGGAGGGCTTCCTACAATGAGCAGTTCTTC. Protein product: CASSSGRASYNEQFF.